A selection of T cell receptor beta chains follows, all from one sample in a study of spatial heterogeneity in lung cancer. TCRdb processed the 5' RACE reads anew with MiXCR; each CDR3 protein has one entry. The sample carries about 12,000 distinct CDR3 sequences, about 6.8% recorded once. The specimen comprised lung tumor tissue, sampled at surgery. The receptors here all came from a female donor with early-stage non-small cell lung cancer. Both conserved end residues are part of each CDR3. D genes are given only for firm matches. Clone size appears in some rows only: once, few, many, or a class for an expanded clone.

J,V,D,length,size,CDR3,DNA
TRBJ2-5,TRBV6-2/TRBV6-3,NA,17,NA,CASTPPWWDVGQETQYF,TGTGCCAGCACCCCCCCCTGGTGGGACGTAGGACAAGAGACCCAGTACTTC
TRBJ2-1,TRBV5-1,TRBD1,13,medium-sized,CASSLGQGFEQFF,TGCGCCAGCAGCTTGGGACAGGGGTTTGAGCAGTTCTTC
TRBJ1-2,TRBV25-1,TRBD1,13,many,CASSEQGAHGYTF,TGTGCCAGCAGTGAGCAGGGGGCCCATGGCTACACCTTC
TRBJ2-1,TRBV20-1,NA,14,NA,CSARLERSPNEQFF,TGCAGTGCGAGACTAGAGCGATCACCCAATGAGCAGTTCTTC
TRBJ1-6,TRBV3-1,NA,13,medium-sized,CASSQDSHSPLHF,TGTGCCAGCAGCCAAGATAGCCATTCACCCCTCCACTTT
TRBJ1-2,TRBV11-2,NA,13,many,CASSRMSVVGYTF,TGTGCCAGCAGCCGTATGTCCGTAGTCGGCTACACCTTC
TRBJ1-1,TRBV6-5,NA,14,many,CASSYSGDSTRAFF,TGTGCCAGCAGTTACTCGGGCGACAGTACTCGGGCTTTCTTT
TRBJ2-2,TRBV7-2,NA,14,many,CASSSQGSGGELFF,TGTGCCAGCAGCTCCCAGGGTTCGGGCGGGGAGCTGTTTTTT
TRBJ1-2,TRBV7-2,NA,14,many,CASSFIGRLDGYTF,TGTGCCAGCAGCTTTATCGGTCGGTTGGATGGCTACACCTTC
TRBJ2-7,TRBV5-1,NA,15,many,CASSPEWGGGYEQYF,TGCGCCAGCAGCCCAGAGTGGGGGGGCGGCTACGAGCAGTACTTC
TRBJ2-2,TRBV5-1,TRBD1,14,many,CASSPGQGAGELFF,TGCGCCAGCAGCCCCGGACAGGGGGCGGGGGAGCTGTTTTTT
TRBJ2-2,TRBV7-2,NA,15,many,CASSRSLRETGELFF,TGTGCCAGCAGCCGAAGCCTCAGGGAGACCGGGGAGCTGTTTTTT
TRBJ1-1,TRBV6-5,NA,13,few,CASKKDLRTEAFF,TGTGCCAGCAAAAAGGACCTTCGGACTGAAGCTTTCTTT
TRBJ2-2,TRBV7-9,NA,17,medium-sized,CASSPLDSSLDTGELFF,TGTGCCAGCAGCCCCCTCGACAGTAGCCTGGACACCGGGGAGCTGTTTTTT
TRBJ2-6,TRBV6-5,NA,13,medium-sized,CASSRTGANVLTF,TGTGCCAGCAGCCGGACGGGGGCCAACGTCCTGACTTTC
TRBJ2-5,TRBV19,NA,12,many,CASSIGAETQYF,TGTGCCAGTAGTATAGGAGCAGAGACCCAGTACTTC
TRBJ1-1,TRBV6-2/TRBV6-3,NA,14,NA,CASSYFGRIGEAFF,TGTGCCAGCAGTTACTTCGGCAGGATCGGTGAAGCTTTCTTT
TRBJ1-1,TRBV20-1,NA,12,many,CRTITGNTEAFF,TGCAGGACCATTACGGGGAACACTGAAGCTTTCTTT
TRBJ2-1,TRBV20-1,NA,12,many,CSAWDGYNEQFF,TGCAGTGCCTGGGATGGCTACAATGAGCAGTTCTTC
TRBJ1-2,TRBV6-5,TRBD1,14,medium-sized,CASSYGAGGYGYTF,TGTGCCAGCAGTTACGGTGCAGGGGGCTATGGCTACACCTTC
TRBJ2-5,TRBV5-1,NA,15,medium-sized,CASSLALSGQETQYF,TGCGCCAGCAGCTTGGCCTTGAGCGGCCAAGAGACCCAGTACTTC
TRBJ1-5,TRBV23-1,NA,14,NA,CASSQGPFGQPQHF,TGTGCCAGCAGTCAGGGCCCCTTTGGGCAGCCCCAGCATTTT
TRBJ2-3,TRBV29-1,NA,15,many,CSVEGSQGITDTQYF,TGCAGCGTTGAAGGATCGCAGGGGATCACAGATACGCAGTATTTT
TRBJ1-1,TRBV6-2/TRBV6-3,NA,15,medium-sized,CASSTRHLGRTEAFF,TGTGCCAGCAGTACCCGTCATCTGGGGAGGACTGAAGCTTTCTTT
TRBJ2-3,TRBV11-2,NA,12,medium-sized,CASSLRTDTQYF,TGTGCCAGCAGCTTACGGACAGATACGCAGTATTTT
TRBJ1-1,TRBV18,NA,14,many,CASSPGLQNPEAFF,TGTGCCAGCTCACCGGGACTCCAGAACCCGGAAGCTTTCTTT
TRBJ2-3,TRBV5-1,NA,14,many,CASSLERDTDTQYF,TGCGCCAGCAGCTTGGAGAGAGACACAGATACGCAGTATTTT
TRBJ2-1,TRBV29-1,NA,13,medium-sized,CSVEPAGYNEQFF,TGCAGCGTTGAGCCCGCGGGGTACAATGAGCAGTTCTTC
TRBJ1-5,TRBV20-1,TRBD1,15,many,CSARHDRGSNQPQHF,TGCAGTGCTAGACACGACAGGGGAAGCAATCAGCCCCAGCATTTT
TRBJ2-5,TRBV20-1,TRBD2,16,many,CSARDFSGRAQETQYF,TGCAGTGCTAGAGATTTTAGCGGGAGGGCCCAGGAGACCCAGTACTTC
TRBJ2-3,TRBV7-2,TRBD2,17,many,CASSFTGLAGALDTQYF,TGTGCCAGCAGTTTTACCGGACTAGCGGGAGCTCTAGATACGCAGTATTTT
TRBJ2-7,TRBV28,TRBD2,15,NA,CASRITSGLAYEQYF,TGTGCCAGCAGGATAACCTCGGGACTAGCCTACGAGCAGTACTTC
TRBJ2-7,TRBV29-1,NA,11,NA,CSVGRAYEQYF,TGCAGCGTTGGCAGGGCCTACGAGCAGTACTTC
TRBJ2-3,TRBV27,TRBD2,16,NA,CASWPGGSESLDTQYF,TGTGCCAGCTGGCCAGGCGGGAGCGAGAGCCTGGATACGCAGTATTTT
TRBJ2-2,TRBV7-2,TRBD2,18,medium-sized,CASSLDPSGRGRNGELFF,TGTGCCAGCAGCTTAGATCCTAGCGGGAGGGGTAGGAACGGGGAGCTGTTTTTT
TRBJ2-3,TRBV28,TRBD2,17,many,CASTFGPSGSLGDTQYF,TGTGCCAGCACCTTCGGTCCTAGCGGGAGTCTAGGGGATACGCAGTATTTT
TRBJ1-2,TRBV19,NA,14,medium-sized,CASSISLFFYGYTF,TGTGCCAGTAGTATTAGCCTCTTTTTCTATGGCTACACCTTC
TRBJ1-6,TRBV7-9,NA,16,medium-sized,CASSPSGGRRNSPLHF,TGTGCCAGCAGCCCAAGCGGGGGGCGCAGGAATTCACCCCTCCACTTT
TRBJ2-5,TRBV28,TRBD2,14,medium-sized,CASSGAGGQETQYF,TGTGCCAGCTCAGGAGCGGGAGGACAAGAGACCCAGTACTTC
TRBJ2-3,TRBV7-9,NA,15,many,CASSLVRTQTDTQYF,TGTGCCAGCAGCTTAGTGAGGACCCAGACAGATACGCAGTATTTT
TRBJ2-1,TRBV18,NA,11,NA,CASSNGWEQFF,TGTGCCAGCTCAAACGGATGGGAGCAGTTCTTC
TRBJ1-4,TRBV7-9,TRBD1,16,many,CASSPPGTGRQEKLFF,TGTGCCAGCAGTCCCCCCGGGACAGGGCGACAGGAAAAACTGTTTTTT
TRBJ1-1,TRBV14,NA,16,medium-sized,CASSQFWPLGDTEAFF,TGTGCCAGCAGCCAGTTTTGGCCCCTTGGTGACACTGAAGCTTTCTTT
TRBJ2-3,TRBV20-1,NA,12,many,CSASPQGDTQYF,TGCAGTGCTAGTCCTCAGGGGGATACGCAGTATTTT
TRBJ1-1,TRBV12-3/TRBV12-4,NA,13,medium-sized,CASSFRGNTEAFF,TGTGCCAGCAGTTTTCGGGGGAACACTGAAGCTTTCTTT
TRBJ2-1,TRBV5-1,NA,17,few,CASSLRPPGSAYNEQFF,TGCGCCAGCAGCTTGAGACCTCCCGGGTCCGCCTACAATGAGCAGTTCTTC
TRBJ2-7,TRBV10-3,TRBD2,15,medium-sized,CAISELAGGSREQYF,TGTGCCATCAGTGAATTAGCGGGAGGGTCGAGGGAGCAGTACTTC
TRBJ2-5,TRBV7-2,TRBD2,18,many,CASSPPPGTSGIQETQYF,TGTGCCAGCAGCCCACCGCCGGGGACTAGCGGGATCCAAGAGACCCAGTACTTC
TRBJ1-1,TRBV20-1,NA,13,many,CSARDGVAGGAFF,TGCAGTGCTAGAGATGGAGTGGCTGGGGGAGCTTTCTTT
TRBJ2-3,TRBV12-5,TRBD2,17,many,CASGLTRTSGSTDTQYF,TGTGCTAGTGGTTTGACTAGGACTAGCGGGTCCACAGATACGCAGTATTTT
TRBJ2-6,TRBV6-1,TRBD1,17,NA,CASSEMGTGSGANVLTF,TGTGCCAGCAGTGAAATGGGGACAGGCTCTGGGGCCAACGTCCTGACTTTC
TRBJ1-4,TRBV12-3/TRBV12-4,TRBD1,15,NA,CASRFGTGPNEKLFF,TGTGCCAGCAGATTTGGGACAGGGCCCAATGAAAAACTGTTTTTT
TRBJ1-4,TRBV7-3,TRBD1,15,many,CASSLGPGQGTKLFF,TGTGCCAGCAGCTTAGGACCGGGACAGGGAACCAAACTGTTTTTT